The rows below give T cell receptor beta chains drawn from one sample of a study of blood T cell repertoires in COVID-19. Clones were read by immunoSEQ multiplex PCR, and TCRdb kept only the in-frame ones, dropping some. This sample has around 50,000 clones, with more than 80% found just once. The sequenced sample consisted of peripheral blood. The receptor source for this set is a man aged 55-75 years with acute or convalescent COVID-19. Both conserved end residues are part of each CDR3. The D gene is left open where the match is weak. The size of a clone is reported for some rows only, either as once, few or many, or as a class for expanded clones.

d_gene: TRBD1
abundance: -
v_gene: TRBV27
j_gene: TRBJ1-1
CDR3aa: CASNTNGQGAEAFF
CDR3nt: TGTGCCAGCAATACCAACGGACAGGGTGCTGAAGCTTTCTTT

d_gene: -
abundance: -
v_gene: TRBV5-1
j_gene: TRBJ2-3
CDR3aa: CASSSIRWTASTDTQYF
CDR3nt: TGCGCCAGCAGCTCTATCCGCTGGACAGCGTCCACAGATACGCAGTATTTT

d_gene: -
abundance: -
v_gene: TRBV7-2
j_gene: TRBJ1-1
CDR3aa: CASSLRLAENTEAFF
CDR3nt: TGTGCCAGCAGCTTGAGGCTGGCAGAGAACACTGAAGCTTTCTTT

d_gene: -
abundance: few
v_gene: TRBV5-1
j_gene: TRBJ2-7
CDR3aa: CASSLGQVVPYEQYF
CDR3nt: TGCGCCAGCAGCTTGGGTCAGGTGGTTCCCTACGAGCAGTACTTC

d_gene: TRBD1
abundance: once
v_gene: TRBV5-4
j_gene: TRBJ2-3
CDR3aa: CASSLDRTGVTDTQYF
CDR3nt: TGTGCCAGCAGCTTGGATAGGACAGGAGTCACAGATACGCAGTATTTT

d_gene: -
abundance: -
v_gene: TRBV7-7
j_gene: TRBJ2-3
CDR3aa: CASSLGGGIQITDTQYF
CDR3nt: TGTGCTAGCAGCTTAGGAGGAGGGATACAAATCACAGATACGCAGTATTTT

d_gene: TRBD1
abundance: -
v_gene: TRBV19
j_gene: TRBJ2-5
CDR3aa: CASSQAGGAETQYF
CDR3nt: TGTGCCAGTAGTCAAGCAGGGGGCGCAGAGACCCAGTACTTC

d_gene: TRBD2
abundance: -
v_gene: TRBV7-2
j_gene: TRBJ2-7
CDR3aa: CASSLEPAGGTYEQYF
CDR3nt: TGTGCCAGCAGCTTAGAGCCAGCGGGAGGGACCTACGAGCAGTACTTC

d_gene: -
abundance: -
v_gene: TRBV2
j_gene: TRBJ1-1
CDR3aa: CASREHSNTEAFF
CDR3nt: TGTGCCAGCAGGGAGCACTCGAACACTGAAGCTTTCTTT

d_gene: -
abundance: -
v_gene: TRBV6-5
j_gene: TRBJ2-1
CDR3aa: CASSYREDNEQFF
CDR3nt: TGTGCCAGCAGTTACAGGGAGGACAATGAGCAGTTCTTC

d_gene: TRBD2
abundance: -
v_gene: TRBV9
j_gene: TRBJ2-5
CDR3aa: CASSVATSGSPQETQYF
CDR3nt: TGTGCCAGCAGCGTAGCTACTAGCGGGAGCCCTCAAGAGACCCAGTACTTC

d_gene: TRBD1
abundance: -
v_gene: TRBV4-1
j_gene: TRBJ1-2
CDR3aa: CASSPIVGQGKGYTF
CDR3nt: TGCGCCAGCAGCCCTATCGTGGGACAGGGAAAGGGCTACACCTTC

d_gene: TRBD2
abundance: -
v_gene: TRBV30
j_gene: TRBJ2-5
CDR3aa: CAWSGALAGGETQYF
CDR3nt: TGTGCCTGGAGTGGAGCCCTAGCGGGAGGAGAGACCCAGTACTTC

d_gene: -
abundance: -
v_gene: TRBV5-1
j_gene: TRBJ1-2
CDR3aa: CASTLGGWYGYTF
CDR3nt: TGCGCCAGCACCCTGGGGGGGTGGTATGGCTACACCTTC

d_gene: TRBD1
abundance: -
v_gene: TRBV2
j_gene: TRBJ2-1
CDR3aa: CASSETGVPYNEQFF
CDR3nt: TGTGCCAGCAGTGAAACAGGGGTGCCCTACAATGAGCAGTTCTTC

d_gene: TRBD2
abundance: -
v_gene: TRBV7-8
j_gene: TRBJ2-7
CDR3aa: CASSLGAGGEQYF
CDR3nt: TGTGCCAGCAGCTTAGGTGCGGGAGGCGAGCAGTACTTC

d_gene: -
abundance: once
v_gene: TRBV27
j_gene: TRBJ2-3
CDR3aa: CASSLPHTDTQYF
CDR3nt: TGTGCCAGCAGTTTACCCCACACAGATACGCAGTATTTT

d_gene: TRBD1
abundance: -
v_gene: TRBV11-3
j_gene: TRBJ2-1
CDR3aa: CASSLAGGWGNNEQFF
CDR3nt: TGTGCCAGCAGCTTAGCAGGGGGCTGGGGGAACAATGAGCAGTTCTTC

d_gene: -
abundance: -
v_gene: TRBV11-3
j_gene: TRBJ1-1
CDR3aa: CASSFRDRGVF
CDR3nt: TGTGCCAGCAGCTTCCGGGACCGGGGGGTCTTT

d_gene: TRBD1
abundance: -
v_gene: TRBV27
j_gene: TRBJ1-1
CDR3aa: CASSPRQGHTEAFF
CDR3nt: TGTGCCAGCAGTCCCCGACAGGGGCACACTGAAGCTTTCTTT

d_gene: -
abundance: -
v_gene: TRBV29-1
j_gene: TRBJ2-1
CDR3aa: CSAPSPSDPTYNEQFF
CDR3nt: TGCAGCGCCCCTTCCCCCAGCGACCCAACCTACAATGAGCAGTTCTTC

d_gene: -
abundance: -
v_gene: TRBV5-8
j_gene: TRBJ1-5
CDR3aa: CASSPRVSGNQPQHF
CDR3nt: TGTGCCAGCAGCCCGAGGGTGAGCGGCAATCAGCCCCAGCATTTT

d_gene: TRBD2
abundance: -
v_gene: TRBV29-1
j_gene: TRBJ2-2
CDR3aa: CSAHIVAGGTGELFF
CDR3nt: TGCAGCGCCCATATCGTAGCGGGAGGGACCGGGGAGCTGTTTTTT

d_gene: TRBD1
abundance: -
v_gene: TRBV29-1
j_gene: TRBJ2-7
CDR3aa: CSVEGETGNEQYF
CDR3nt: TGCAGCGTTGAAGGGGAGACAGGGAACGAGCAGTACTTC

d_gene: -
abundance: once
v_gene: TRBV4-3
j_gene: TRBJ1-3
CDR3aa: CASSETANSGNTIYF
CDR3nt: TGCGCCAGCAGCGAAACAGCCAACTCTGGAAACACCATATATTTT

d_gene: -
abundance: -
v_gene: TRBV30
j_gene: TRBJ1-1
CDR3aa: CAWTPVNTEAFF
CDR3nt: TGTGCCTGGACCCCTGTAAACACTGAAGCTTTCTTT

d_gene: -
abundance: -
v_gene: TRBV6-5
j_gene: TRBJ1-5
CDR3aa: CASSPRRVGNQPQHF
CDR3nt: TGTGCCAGCAGTCCCCGGAGGGTTGGCAATCAGCCCCAGCATTTT

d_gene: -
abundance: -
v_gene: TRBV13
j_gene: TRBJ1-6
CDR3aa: CASSLNGLASSYNSPLHF
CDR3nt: TGTGCCAGCAGCTTAAACGGGTTAGCAAGCTCCTATAATTCACCCCTCCACTTT

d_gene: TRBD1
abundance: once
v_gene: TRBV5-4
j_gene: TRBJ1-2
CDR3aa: CASSPGGGYGYTF
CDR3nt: TGTGCCAGCAGCCCAGGGGGCGGCTATGGCTACACCTTC

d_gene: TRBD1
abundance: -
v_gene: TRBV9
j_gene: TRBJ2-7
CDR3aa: CASSIGQGKSYEQYF
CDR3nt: TGTGCCAGCAGCATCGGACAGGGGAAGAGCTACGAGCAGTACTTC

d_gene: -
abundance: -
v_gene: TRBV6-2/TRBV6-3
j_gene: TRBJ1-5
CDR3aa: CASSYANSNQPQHF
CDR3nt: TGTGCCAGCAGTTACGCGAATAGCAATCAGCCCCAGCATTTT

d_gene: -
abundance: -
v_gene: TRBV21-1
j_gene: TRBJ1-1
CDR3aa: CASSHATHTLGQGWGANTEAFF
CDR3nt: TGTGCCAGCAGCCACGCGACTCACACTCTCGGACAGGGTTGGGGCGCAAACACTGAAGCTTTCTTT

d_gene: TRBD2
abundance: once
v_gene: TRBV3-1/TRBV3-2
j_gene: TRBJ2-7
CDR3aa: CASSQDRGVSEQYF
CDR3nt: TGTGCCAGCAGCCAAGACCGGGGGGTGAGCGAGCAGTACTTC

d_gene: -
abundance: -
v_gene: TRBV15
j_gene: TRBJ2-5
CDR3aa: CATSRDGQGSETQYF
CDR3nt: TGTGCCACCAGCAGAGATGGGCAGGGAAGCGAGACCCAGTACTTC

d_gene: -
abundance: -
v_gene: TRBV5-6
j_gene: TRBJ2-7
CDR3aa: CASSLGLGPYEQYF
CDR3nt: TGTGCCAGCAGCTTGGGACTCGGCCCCTACGAGCAGTACTTC

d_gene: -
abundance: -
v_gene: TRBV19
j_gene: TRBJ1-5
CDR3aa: CASSFQEELLDSVPQHF
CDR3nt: TGTGCCAGTAGTTTCCAGGAAGAACTCCTGGACAGTGTGCCCCAGCATTTT

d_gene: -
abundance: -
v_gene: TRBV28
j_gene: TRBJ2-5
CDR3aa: CASSFRVRETQYF
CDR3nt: TGTGCCAGCAGTTTCCGGGTTCGGGAGACCCAGTACTTC

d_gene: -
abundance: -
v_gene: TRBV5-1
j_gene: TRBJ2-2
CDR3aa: CASSLRQTNTGELFF
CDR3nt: TGCGCCAGCAGCTTGCGACAGACGAACACCGGGGAGCTGTTTTTT

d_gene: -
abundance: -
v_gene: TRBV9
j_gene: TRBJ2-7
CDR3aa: CASSVGDRGSYEQYF
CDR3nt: TGTGCCAGCAGCGTCGGAGACCGGGGCTCCTACGAGCAGTACTTC

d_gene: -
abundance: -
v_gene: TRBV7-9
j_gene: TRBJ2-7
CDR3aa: CASSLASRGGARSPYEQYF
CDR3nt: TGTGCCAGCAGCTTAGCGTCCAGGGGAGGGGCTAGAAGTCCCTACGAGCAGTACTTC

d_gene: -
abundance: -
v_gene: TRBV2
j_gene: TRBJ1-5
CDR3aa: CASKQTLNQPQHF
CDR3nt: TGTGCCAGCAAGCAGACTCTCAATCAGCCCCAGCATTTT

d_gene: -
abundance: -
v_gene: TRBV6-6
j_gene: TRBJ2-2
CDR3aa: CASSSRGIGELFF
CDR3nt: TGTGCCAGCAGTTCTCGGGGGATCGGGGAGCTGTTTTTT

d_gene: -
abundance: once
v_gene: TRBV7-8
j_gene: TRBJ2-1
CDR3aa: CASSLAAASEQFF
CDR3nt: TGTGCCAGCAGCTTAGCAGCGGCGAGTGAGCAGTTCTTC

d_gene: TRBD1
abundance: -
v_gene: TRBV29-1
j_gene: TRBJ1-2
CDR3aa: CSARDRGYYGYTF
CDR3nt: TGCAGCGCACGGGACAGGGGGTATTATGGCTACACCTTC

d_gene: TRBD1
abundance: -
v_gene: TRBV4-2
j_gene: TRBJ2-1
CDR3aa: CASSQDTGDTQFF
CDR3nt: TGTGCCAGCAGCCAAGACACAGGGGATACACAGTTCTTC

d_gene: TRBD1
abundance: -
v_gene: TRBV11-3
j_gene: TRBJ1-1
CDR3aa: CASSRSGGEGTEAFF
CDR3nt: TGTGCCAGCAGCCGCTCAGGGGGCGAGGGCACTGAAGCTTTCTTT

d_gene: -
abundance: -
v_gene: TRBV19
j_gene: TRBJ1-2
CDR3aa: CASSPQGDYGYTF
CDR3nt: TGTGCCAGTAGCCCACAGGGCGACTATGGCTACACCTTC

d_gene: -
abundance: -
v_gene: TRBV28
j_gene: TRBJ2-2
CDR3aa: CASRSGQNTGELFF
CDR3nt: TGTGCCAGCAGGTCGGGACAGAACACCGGGGAGCTGTTTTTT

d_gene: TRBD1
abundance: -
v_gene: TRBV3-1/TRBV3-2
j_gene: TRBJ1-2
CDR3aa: CASSRTGLNYGYTF
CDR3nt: TGTGCCAGCAGCCGGACAGGCCTTAACTATGGCTACACCTTC

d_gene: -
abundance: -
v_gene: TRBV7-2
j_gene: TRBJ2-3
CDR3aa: CASSLASGTDTQYF
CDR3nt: TGTGCCAGCAGCTTAGCGTCGGGCACAGATACGCAGTATTTT

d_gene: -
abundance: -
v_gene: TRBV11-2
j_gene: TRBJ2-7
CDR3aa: CASSLDVGGLDRTYEQYF
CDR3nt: TGTGCCAGCAGCTTAGATGTAGGGGGTCTCGACCGTACCTACGAGCAGTACTTC

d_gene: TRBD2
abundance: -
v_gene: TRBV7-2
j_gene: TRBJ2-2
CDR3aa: CASRFRVAGVSGELFF
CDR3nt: TGTGCCAGCCGCTTTAGGGTTGCGGGAGTGTCCGGGGAGCTGTTTTTT

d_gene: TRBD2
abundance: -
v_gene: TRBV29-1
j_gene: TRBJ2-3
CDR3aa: CSVEVGGALAGDTQYF
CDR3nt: TGCAGCGTTGAAGTAGGAGGGGCGCTAGCGGGAGATACGCAGTATTTT

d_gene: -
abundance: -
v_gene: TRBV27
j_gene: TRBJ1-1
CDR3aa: CAAKDKTEAFF
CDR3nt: TGTGCCGCAAAGGACAAGACTGAAGCTTTCTTT

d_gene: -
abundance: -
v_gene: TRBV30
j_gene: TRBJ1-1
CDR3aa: CAWTPGANEAFF
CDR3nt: TGTGCCTGGACCCCAGGGGCCAATGAAGCTTTCTTT

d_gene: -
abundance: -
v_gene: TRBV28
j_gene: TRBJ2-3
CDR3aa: CASSIGTKSTDTQYF
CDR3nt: TGTGCCAGCAGCATTGGGACAAAAAGCACAGATACGCAGTATTTT

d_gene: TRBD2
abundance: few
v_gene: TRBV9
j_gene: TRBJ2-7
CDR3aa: CASSVGLARHSTYEQYF
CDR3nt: TGTGCCAGCAGCGTAGGACTAGCGAGACACTCCACCTACGAGCAGTACTTC

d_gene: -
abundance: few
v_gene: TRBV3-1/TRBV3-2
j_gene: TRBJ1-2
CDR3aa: CASSQKLTSGNGYTF
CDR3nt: TGTGCCAGCAGCCAAAAACTAACCAGCGGGAATGGCTACACCTTC

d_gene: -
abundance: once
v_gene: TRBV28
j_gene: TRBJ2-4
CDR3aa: CASSHSDQNIQYF
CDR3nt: TGTGCCAGCAGTCACTCCGATCAAAACATTCAGTACTTC

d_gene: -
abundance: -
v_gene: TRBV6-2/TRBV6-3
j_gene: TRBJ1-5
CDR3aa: CASSALSVGNQPQHF
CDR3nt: TGTGCCAGCAGTGCCCTCTCGGTCGGTAATCAGCCCCAGCATTTT